Each of the 15 T cell receptor beta chains below was sequenced from the same sample in a study of T cell changes during pregnancy in multiple sclerosis. The data were produced by immunoSEQ multiplex PCR, yet TCRdb's version contains in-frame clones alone and is incomplete. Counted here are 27,000 or so clones, more than 70% occurring once; the ten biggest clones make up less than 10%. Sequencing used CD8+ T cells from peripheral blood mononuclear cells, obtained in the second trimester of pregnancy. The source is a female donor with multiple sclerosis, enrolled in a pregnancy study.

This clone was seen a single time. The rearrangement uses TRBV9 and TRBJ2-7; D is uncertain. This CDR3 contains 15 residues. CDR1 SGDLS and CDR2 YYNGEE come from the germline V gene. With 0 bases removed from V and 0 bases from J, the gap between germline ends came to 10 bases. In nucleotides, the CDR3 is TGTGCCAGCAGCGTAGGTGGAGCCCCCTCCTACGAGCAGTACTTC. Translating gives CASSVGGAPSYEQYF.

V and J are TRBV7-2 and TRBJ2-7, with unresolved D. The germline V gene encodes CDR1 SGHTA and CDR2 FQGNSA. The CDR3 extends over 13 amino acids. V was shortened by 1 base and J by 2 bases, with 6 bases between the two germline ends. This chain's CDR3 is CASSLGSTYEQYF. CDR3 in DNA: TGTGCCAGCAGCTTAGGTAGTACCTACGAGCAGTACTTC.

Comment on this clone: An end of the junction does not agree with germline; a read error may underlie this. V usage is TRBV29-1 and J usage is TRBJ1-2, with D tentatively TRBD1 (5 bases). The CDR3 is 10 amino acids. The germline V gene has CDR1 SQVTM and CDR2 ANQGSEA. The CDR3 here is CSAYSTVLSF. CDR3 nucleotide sequence: TGCAGCGCCTACTCGACAGTTCTGTCCTTC.

The chain couples TRBV4-1 to TRBJ2-1; the match to TRBD1 covers 12 bases. The CDR3 is made up of 16 amino acids. Looked up from germline, CDR1 is MGHRA and CDR2 is YSYEKL. Germline trimming cut 3 bases from V and 9 bases from J; bases unmatched to any gene: 9. The CDR3 DNA follows: TGCGCCAGCAGCCACATCCGGGACAGGGGGCGCATTGAGCAGTTCTTC. Its translation: CASSHIRDRGRIEQFF.

This clone showed up just a few times. V usage is TRBV4-3 and J usage is TRBJ2-6; 8 positions agree with TRBD1. The V segment lost 1 base and the J segment 4 bases; nucleotides outside the gene matches: 3. Germline V gene sequence: CDR1 LGHNA, CDR2 YSLEER. The CDR3 has 16 residues. The CDR3 coding sequence is TGCGCCAGCAGCCAAGGGACAGGGACAGGGGCCAACGTCCTGACTTTC. It yields the protein CASSQGTGTGANVLTF.

The chain carries TRBV27 and TRBJ1-5; no clear D. Germline V gene lookup returns CDR1 MNHEY and CDR2 SMNVEV (reference sequence). The CDR3 covers 14 residues. Trimming stripped 3 bases from V and 3 bases from J, with 9 bases between. The CDR3 coding sequence is TGTGCCAGCAGTTTGGCCCCATCCAATCAGCCCCAGCATTTT. Amino acid sequence: CASSLAPSNQPQHF.

The chain carries TRBV2 and TRBJ1-1, with no clear D. The CDR3 spans 14 residues. V was pared by 3 bases and J by 6 bases, with 14 bases between. Looked up from germline, CDR1 is SNHLY and CDR2 is FYNNEI. This chain's CDR3 is CASSDSRIVAEAFF. The CDR3 nucleotides read TGTGCCAGCAGTGACAGCAGGATAGTCGCTGAAGCTTTCTTT.

This chain connects TRBV11-2 to TRBJ1-3, with a possible D match to TRBD1 (5 bases). V lost 1 base to trimming and J lost 0 bases, with 16 bases between them. The CDR3 runs 18 residues. The germline gives CDR1 SGHAT, CDR2 FQNNGV. The CDR3 DNA reads TGTGCCAGCAGCTTAGCTGGGGCAAACTTGTACTCTGGAAACACCATATATTTT. It codes for CASSLAGANLYSGNTIYF. The variable domain in full, with the rest retrieved from reference TRBV11-2 and TRBJ1-3, is EAGVAQSPRYKIIEKRQSVAFWCNPISGHATLYWYQQILGQGPKLLIQFQNNGVVDDSQLPKDRFSAERLKGVDSTLKIQPAKLEDSAVYLCASSLAGANLYSGNTIYFGEGSWLTVV.

The rearrangement links TRBV6-1 to TRBJ1-1; unclear D gene. The V and J ends lost 4 bases and 5 bases respectively, with 11 bases between them. Germline CDR1 and CDR2: MNHNS and SASEGT. The length of the CDR3 is 13 residues. Here the CDR3 reads CASSVGSETEAFF. CDR3 in DNA: TGTGCCAGCAGTGTCGGTTCGGAGACTGAAGCTTTCTTT.

The chain links TRBV19 to TRBJ1-6; D remains unclear. Trimming removed 0 bases at V and 8 bases at J, with 5 bases between. Germline V CDR1 and CDR2: LNHDA, SQIVND (reference sequence). The CDR3 runs to 13 residues. The CDR3, as DNA: TGTGCCAGTAGTATAGAGGGCTATTCACCCCTCCACTTT. Translation gives CASSIEGYSPLHF.

This chain uses TRBV4-1 with TRBJ2-5; 10 positions agree with TRBD2. CDR1 and CDR2 (germline): MGHRA, YSYEKL. The trim removed 4 bases at V and 2 bases at J, leaving 4 bases unmatched. CDR3 length: 15 amino acids. The CDR3 DNA follows: TGCGCCAGCAGCCCACGAGCGGGGGGGCAAGAGACCCAGTACTTC. Residues: CASSPRAGGQETQYF.

The chain has TRBV19 and TRBJ1-1; D is undetermined. Between the trimmed V and J ends, which lost 4 bases and 5 bases, there was a span of 8 bases. CDR3 size: 12 residues. Germline V gene data show CDR1 as LNHDA and CDR2 as SQIVND (reference sequence). Here the CDR3 DNA reads TGTGCCAGTAGTAGGAGTAGGACTGAAGCTTTCTTT. It translates to CASSRSRTEAFF.

This chain connects TRBV27 to TRBJ2-7; maybe TRBD1 (6 bases). Germline loops: CDR1 MNHEY, CDR2 SMNVEV (reference sequence). Trimming shortened V by 7 bases and J by 6 bases, and 19 bases separated the two germline ends. The CDR3 runs to 14 residues. CDR3 amino acids: CASTQMWGRSEQYF. The CDR3 nucleotides are TGTGCCAGCACCCAAATGTGGGGGCGTAGCGAGCAGTACTTC.

The chain joins TRBV19 to TRBJ1-1; D remains ambiguous. Trimming cost V 3 bases and J 1 base, with 6 bases left between them. The V gene's germline CDR1 is LNHDA and CDR2 SQIVND (reference sequence). The CDR3 loop spans 13 amino acids. In DNA form, the CDR3 reads TGTGCCAGTAGTATTTCAGGGAACACTGAAGCTTTCTTT. Translating gives CASSISGNTEAFF.

The chain is built from TRBV7-8 and TRBJ2-7; 7 bases align to TRBD1. CDR1 is SGHVS, CDR2 FQNEAQ, per germline. The V and J ends lost 2 bases and 1 base, in that order; junction bases with no gene match: 5. The length of the CDR3 is 15 residues. The CDR3 reads CASSLPGQLSYEQYF. The CDR3 DNA reads TGTGCCAGCAGCTTACCGGGACAGCTATCCTACGAGCAGTACTTC.